The 13 T cell receptor beta chains listed next were all sequenced from one sample in a study of T cell repertoires in cytomegalovirus infection. MiXCR was run by TCRdb on the reads, yielding one entry per CDR3 protein. The table lists about a million distinct CDR3 sequences, around 29% of them singletons. No antigen has been assigned to these receptors. Sequenced here: cultured CD8+ T cells from PBMCs, sampled from culture after CMV antigen stimulation. The receptors were sampled from a human donor in good health (CMV status not recorded). Some clones in this sample may be carry-over from other donors' samples.

This clonotype was counted only a few times. The gene calls are TRBV11-3 and TRBJ2-1, with D perhaps being TRBD1 or TRBD2 (5 bases each). V was clipped by 4 bases and J by 8 bases, with 24 bases between them. The length of the CDR3 is 17 residues. CDR1 is SGHNT, CDR2 YENEEA, per germline. The CDR3: CASSSNPGRLQSDEQFF. CDR3 sequence (DNA): TGTGCCAGCAGCTCGAATCCGGGACGGCTACAATCTGATGAGCAGTTCTTC.

The genes are TRBV4-1 and TRBJ2-1; 10 nucleotides match TRBD2. The germline CDR1 and CDR2 sequences are MGHRA and YSYEKL. After removal of 4 bases from V and 0 bases from J, the junction contained 6 bases not matched to a gene. The CDR3 is 17 amino acids. The CDR3 nucleotides are TGCGCCAGCAGCCCGTCCGAGCGGGGGGGCTCCTACAATGAGCAGTTCTTC. Amino acids: CASSPSERGGSYNEQFF.

This clonotype has a handful of counts. This chain joins TRBV12-5 and TRBJ2-3; TRBD1 matches 9 bases. Germline V gene lookup returns CDR1 LGHNT and CDR2 FRNRAP. V was clipped by 4 bases and J by 4 bases; unmatched bases: 15. This CDR3 has 18 residues. The CDR3 reads CASGSPRRDRERADTQYF. CDR3 in DNA: TGTGCTAGTGGTTCCCCGAGAAGGGACAGGGAGAGGGCAGATACGCAGTATTTT.

This clonotype appeared a few times. J is TRBJ2-7 and V is TRBV28; D call uncertain. Deletions cut 5 bases from V and 5 bases from J, with 10 bases between. Per the germline V gene, CDR1 is MDHEN and CDR2 is SYDVKM. The CDR3 sequence is 12 residues long. CDR3 in DNA: TGTGCCAGCAGTGACGCGGCGGACGAGCAGTACGTC. Its protein is CASSDAADEQYV.

V usage is TRBV6-1 and J usage is TRBJ1-1; a possible D gene is TRBD1 (5 bases). The CDR3 consists of 12 residues. CDR1 is MNHNS and CDR2 is SASEGT in the germline V gene. Trimming took 8 bases from V and 4 from J, leaving 11 bases between them. The CDR3 spells CASLGARTEAFF. The CDR3 bases are TGTGCCAGCCTAGGGGCACGCACTGAAGCTTTCTTT.

The chain combines TRBV6-6 with TRBJ2-3; TRBD2 agrees at 12 bases. CDR3 length: 17 amino acids. Unmatched junction bases numbered 5, after V lost 4 bases and J lost 0 bases. From germline, CDR1 is MNHNY and CDR2 SVGAGI (reference sequence). CDR3 nucleotides: TGTGCCAGCAGTTTCGGACTAGCGGGGATTAGCACAGATACGCAGTATTTT. This encodes CASSFGLAGISTDTQYF.

There are many counts of this clonotype. V gene TRBV7-6 combines with J gene TRBJ2-2; TRBD1 or TRBD2 may be the D gene (5 bases each). Germline V CDR1 and CDR2: SGHVS, FNYEAQ. The germline V and J ends were trimmed by 5 bases and 5 bases, with 15 bases remaining between them. The CDR3 covers 15 residues. This CDR3 reads CASSPGQYGTGELFF. The CDR3 region has the DNA TGTGCCAGCAGCCCGGGGCAATATGGGACCGGGGAGCTGTTTTTT.

This clonotype was seen once. The chain couples TRBV4-1 to TRBJ2-2; unclear D gene. The CDR3 is made up of 15 amino acids. CDR1 MGHRA and CDR2 YSYEKL come from the germline V gene. The V and J ends lost 4 bases and 6 bases respectively, with 15 bases between them. The CDR3 DNA is TGCGCCAGCAGCCTTGGATGGGCAAAACCCGGGGAGCTGTTTTTT. Translating it yields CASSLGWAKPGELFF.

This clonotype was picked up a small number of times. The chain employs TRBV6-1 and TRBJ2-7; the match to TRBD1 covers 7 bases. CDR1 is MNHNS and CDR2 is SASEGT in the germline V gene. The V gene end was trimmed by 5 bases and the J gene end by 2 bases; junction bases not matched to a gene: 15. The CDR3 spans 17 residues. CDR3 coding DNA: TGTGCCAGCAGTAAGACCCGGGACAGCCCGAGAGCCTACGAGCAGTACGTC. This translates into CASSKTRDSPRAYEQYV.

This clonotype has only a few counts. The chain is built from TRBV19 and TRBJ2-2, with D maybe TRBD1 (6 bases). With 2 bases removed from V and 0 bases from J, the gap between germline ends came to 10 bases. This CDR3 comprises 16 residues. Looked up from germline, CDR1 is LNHDA and CDR2 is SQIVND (reference sequence). CDR3 in DNA: TGTGCCAGTAGTATACCGGCAGGGGCGAACACCGGGGAGCTGTTTTTT. This encodes CASSIPAGANTGELFF. The variable domain in full, completed from reference TRBV19 and TRBJ2-2, reads DGGITQSPKYLFRKEGQNVTLSCEQNLNHDAMYWYRQDPGQGLRLIYYSQIVNDFQKGDIAEGYSVSREKKESFPLTVTSAQKNPTAFYLCASSIPAGANTGELFFGEGSRLTVL.

This clonotype was detected a few times. V gene TRBV2 combines with J gene TRBJ1-1; 7 bases align to TRBD1. Germline CDR1 is SNHLY and CDR2 is FYNNEI. After removal of 7 bases from V and 0 bases from J, the junction contained 5 bases not matched to a gene. The CDR3 covers 14 residues. DNA of the CDR3: TGTGCCAGCATCGGGACAGACATGAACACTGAAGCTTTCTTT. Its protein product is CASIGTDMNTEAFF. Full variable domain (outside the CDR3, taken from reference TRBV2 and TRBJ1-1): EPEVTQTPSHQVTQMGQEVILRCVPISNHLYFYWYRQILGQKVEFLVSFYNNEISEKSEIFDDQFSVERPDGSNFTLKIRSTKLEDSAMYFCASIGTDMNTEAFFGQGTRLTVV.

The genes are TRBV27 and TRBJ2-1, with 9 positions matching TRBD1. The CDR3 covers 14 residues. Germline V gives CDR1 MNHEY, CDR2 SMNVEV (reference sequence). V lost 4 bases, J lost 7 bases, and 5 bases stayed unmatched. This chain's CDR3 is CASSYIGTGNEQFF. The CDR3 coding sequence is TGTGCCAGCAGTTACATTGGGACAGGGAATGAGCAGTTCTTC.

This clonotype was seen only a few times. The CDR3 reads CASRSDRDFGAFF. The CDR3 bases are TGTGCCAGCAGATCTGACAGGGACTTTGGCGCTTTCTTT. This rearrangement joins TRBV6-1 to TRBJ1-1; 7 bases align to TRBD1. V was pared by 6 bases and J by 11 bases, with 12 bases of the junction left unmatched. CDR3 length equals 13 residues. Looked up from germline, CDR1 is MNHNS and CDR2 is SASEGT.